This T cell receptor beta chain comes out of a study of T cell responses to AZD1222 COVID-19 vaccine. Points from the study as a whole: Repertoire collection took place solely once the T cell response had peaked. Only six or seven AZD1222 recipients tested seropositive at baseline. The breadth and depth of Spike-specific TCRs increased once two AZD1222 doses had been given.

On this clone: Antigen: not known.

TCRdb's copy holds only in-frame clones and misses some; the assay was immunoSEQ multiplex PCR. The data contain some 160,000 clones, about 92% of them singletons. Germline V gives CDR1 MNHEY, CDR2 SVGAGI. The germline V and J ends were trimmed by 3 bases and 0 bases, with 5 bases remaining between them. This CDR3 contains 13 residues. J is TRBJ1-1 and V is TRBV6-5, with D uncertain. The sequences come from peripheral blood, collected on day 0 of AZD1222 vaccination. The TCR comes from an adult in good health. In nucleotides, the CDR3 is TGTGCCAGCAGTTATTGGCTGAACACTGAAGCTTTCTTT. Amino acid sequence: CASSYWLNTEAFF.